This TCR beta chain was captured in a study of chemoradiotherapy in HPV16-positive cancers (dated by TCRdb to 2021 to 2024). In terms of the full investigation: Candidate HPV-specific T-cell clones and common TCR motifs were defined by functional T-cell assays performed on cells from two HPV16-positive patients. Next, the candidate HPV-specific TCRs and motifs were followed in TCR repertoires from under 95 patients with HPV-related cancers. The study asked whether T-cell immunity to the HPV oncoproteins E6 and E7 changes during chemoradiotherapy and whether this immunity affects survival.

A note on this clone: Its recognized antigen is unknown. No base quality information exists; no much larger clone differs at one position.

Because repertoires were sampled repeatedly during chemoradiotherapy, clonal expansion in the tumor microenvironment could be followed. The cysteine opens and the phenylalanine closes a CDR3 of 14 amino acids. The kept DNA is CDR3 alone, 42 bases in frame from the first base. V is pruned by 5 bases and J by 4 bases, leaving 4 bases of the junction without a gene match. CDR1 LNHDA and CDR2 SQIVND are derived from the germline V gene (reference sequence). Library creation used the immunoSEQ multiplex PCR assay. TCRdb took this table from immuneACCESS and kept in-frame rearrangements with V and J called. Such tables lack part of the clones; where checked against another copy, unresolved V genes explain under half of the gap, and the rest is unexplained. The sample table shows about 66,000 clones, and more than 70% are seen once. The ten largest clones add up to 4% to 4.5% of the sample. Broad study findings and their caveats: The survival association was reported for HPV16-positive patients, and the functional definition of HPV-specific T cells was derived from only a couple of HPV16-positive patients. Expansion of candidate HPV-specific clones and E7-related TCR motifs was observed in the tumor microenvironment during treatment, whereas no such expansion was observed for non-HPV-specific T cells. In HPV16-positive patients, expansion of HPV-responsive T cells during chemoradiotherapy was found to be associated with improved recurrence-free survival.

This sequence uses TRBV19 and TRBJ1-5; TRBD1 agrees with 8 junctional bases. The sequence was obtained from a human donor with HPV-associated anogenital cancer. Sequences were derived from blood, sampled from a patient who underwent chemoradiotherapy. CDR3 sequence: CASSFRQGNQPQHF. The sequenced DNA is TGTGCCAGTAGTTTCCGACAGGGGAATCAGCCCCAGCATTTT.